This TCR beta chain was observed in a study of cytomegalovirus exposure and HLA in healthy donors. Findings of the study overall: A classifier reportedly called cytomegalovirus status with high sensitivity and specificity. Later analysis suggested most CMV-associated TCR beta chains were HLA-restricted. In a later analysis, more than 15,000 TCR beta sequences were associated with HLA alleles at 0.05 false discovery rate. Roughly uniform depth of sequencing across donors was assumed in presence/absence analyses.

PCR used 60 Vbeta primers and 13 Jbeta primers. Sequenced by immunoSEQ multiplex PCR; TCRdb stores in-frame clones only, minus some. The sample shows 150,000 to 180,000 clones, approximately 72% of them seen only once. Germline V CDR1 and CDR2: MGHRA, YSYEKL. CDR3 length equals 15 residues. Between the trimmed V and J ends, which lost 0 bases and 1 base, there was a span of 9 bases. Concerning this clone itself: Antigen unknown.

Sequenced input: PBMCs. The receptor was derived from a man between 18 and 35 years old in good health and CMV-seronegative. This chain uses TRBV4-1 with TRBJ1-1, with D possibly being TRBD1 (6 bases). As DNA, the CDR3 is TGCGCCAGCAGCCAAGATCGACAGGAGAACACTGAAGCTTTCTTT. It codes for CASSQDRQENTEAFF.